These 6 T cell receptor beta chains were all obtained from the same sample, sequenced in a study of T cell responses to AZD1222 COVID-19 vaccine. The data were produced by immunoSEQ multiplex PCR, yet TCRdb's version contains in-frame clones alone and is incomplete. The table lists approximately 190,000 clones, about 92% of them singletons, with roughly 1.3% in the top ten. The sequencing here drew on peripheral blood, taken on day 0 of AZD1222 vaccination. The receptors stem from an adult in good health.

The chain couples TRBV11-1 to TRBJ2-3; D ambiguous. The CDR3 covers 13 residues. Trimming took off 5 bases at V and 6 bases at J, with 12 bases between the two ends. Germline-derived CDR1 and CDR2 are SGHAT and FQDESV (reference sequence). CDR3 sequence: CASSLGFPDTQYF. For the CDR3, the DNA is TGTGCCAGCAGCCTGGGCTTCCCGGATACGCAGTATTTT.

The chain is built from TRBV12-3 or TRBV12-4 and TRBJ1-6; D is unresolved. The CDR3 consists of 12 residues. The germline V and J ends were trimmed by 2 bases and 10 bases, with 6 bases remaining between them. Here the CDR3 reads CASSLNFSPLHF. For the CDR3, the DNA is TGTGCCAGCAGTTTAAATTTCTCACCCCTCCACTTT.

V gene TRBV5-1 combines with J gene TRBJ1-2; the D gene is possibly TRBD1 (6 bases). V was cut by 4 bases and J by 4 bases, with 8 bases left in between. In germline, CDR1 is SGHRS, CDR2 YFSETQ. CDR3 length: 12 amino acids. The CDR3 protein is CASSKGGYGYTF. In nucleotides, the CDR3 is TGCGCCAGCAGCAAAGGGGGCTATGGCTACACCTTC.

The J gene is TRBJ2-3, the V gene TRBV18; 8 bases are shared with TRBD2. The CDR3 totals 17 residues. CDR1 is KGHSH and CDR2 is LQKENI in the germline V gene. V dropped 2 bases and J dropped 0; count of bases not matched to a gene: 7. CDR3 loop: CASSPNLAGTSTDTQYF. The CDR3, as DNA: TGTGCCAGCTCACCAAATCTAGCGGGCACTAGCACAGATACGCAGTATTTT. Drawing the rest from reference TRBV18 and TRBJ2-3, the complete variable domain is NAGVMQNPRHLVRRRGQEARLRCSPMKGHSHVYWYRQLPEEGLKFMVYLQKENIIDESGMPKERFSAEFPKEGPSILRIQQVVRGDSAAYFCASSPNLAGTSTDTQYFGPGTRLTVL.

V gene TRBV15 combines with J gene TRBJ2-5; tentatively, D is TRBD2 (6 bases). This CDR3 region has 15 residues. V was shortened by 4 bases and J by 4 bases, with 16 bases between the two germline ends. CDR1 and CDR2 from the germline V gene are LNHNV and YYDKDF (reference sequence). The CDR3 bases are TGTGCCACCAGCAAGGGACTTTCCCCACCAGAGACCCAGTACTTC. It codes for CATSKGLSPPETQYF.

This clone was seen only once. This chain joins TRBV11-1 and TRBJ1-1; the D is unclear. The CDR3 runs to 12 residues. Germline V CDR1 and CDR2: SGHAT, FQDESV (reference sequence). The V and J ends lost 5 bases and 6 bases respectively, with 10 bases between them. The CDR3: CASSPETPEAFF. The DNA of the CDR3 is TGTGCCAGCAGCCCCGAAACCCCTGAAGCTTTCTTT.